The clone carrying this T cell receptor (beta chain) has more than one count but fewer than ten. Antigen specificity is unknown. These data originate in a study of response to subunit inactivated influenza vaccine. MiXCR, run by TCRdb on the RT-PCR reads, gives a single entry per CDR3 protein. The data show 500,000 to 600,000 distinct CDR3 sequences, more than 15% seen once. The study's findings and limits: Authors proposed each seasonal influenza vaccination draws in few new T cells.

The sequence was collected from a man aged 50-75 years who received an inactivated influenza vaccine. The sequenced sample was CD4+ T cells sorted from PBMCs, obtained about 24 months after vaccination.

CDR3 sequence reads: CASSGGQLRETQYF. CDR3 coding DNA: TGCGCCAGCAGCGGGGGACAGTTGAGAGAGACCCAGTACTTC. This chain links TRBV5-1 with TRBJ2-5, with 7 bases identical to TRBD1. J gave up 4 bases and V 4 bases, and 7 bases lay outside the gene matches. CDR1 SGHRS and CDR2 YFSETQ come from the germline V gene. The length of the CDR3 is 14 residues.